The T cell receptor (beta chain) described here comes from a study of read filtering for tumor transcriptome and immune sequencing. Study as a whole: R-ISS stage counts were eight or nine for I, about 17 for II, six or seven for III. Study findings and constraints: In IR-seq, single-read clonotypes were 65% to 90% of clonotypes but around 3.2% of reads. The CD138-negative fraction was mixed bone marrow immune cells, not pure T cells.

From roughly 390 ng of RNA, a library with molecular barcoded alpha/delta and beta/gamma adaptors was made. TCRdb re-called the reads through MiXCR, storing one row per CDR3 protein. The data contain 42,000 or so distinct CDR3 sequences, 13% of them seen just once; the ten biggest clones take up roughly 31%. This clonotype has ten or more counts. Its antigen remains unknown. The TCR sequence derives from a donor aged 40 or over with multiple myeloma. Sequencing was done on a sample of a population of CD138-negative cells sorted from bone marrow.

The CDR3 here is CASSQDRTPGQGQTEAFF. DNA of the CDR3: TGCGCCAGCAGCCAAGATAGGACCCCGGGACAGGGGCAAACTGAAGCTTTCTTT. The rearrangement links TRBV4-1 to TRBJ1-1, with 10 bases lining up with TRBD1. V trimming: 0 bases; J trimming: 5 bases; junction bases outside the gene matches: 12. CDR3 length equals 18 residues. Germline V gives CDR1 MGHRA, CDR2 YSYEKL.